The 28 T cell receptor beta chains presented below share a single source sample, sequenced in a study of cytomegalovirus exposure and HLA in healthy donors. 60 Vbeta and 13 Jbeta primers were used in PCR. Profiled with immunoSEQ multiplex PCR; TCRdb holds only in-frame clones, not every one. The data hold more than 200,000 clones, with roughly 87% observed a single time. Sequences were obtained from PBMCs. Every receptor here comes from a man between 35 and 55 years old in good health and CMV-seropositive.

The chain carries TRBV21-1 and TRBJ1-2. TRBV21-1 is classified as a pseudogene. This CDR3 is 13 amino acids long. The CDR3 DNA follows: TGTGCCAACTATTCCCGGGTCCTCTATGGCTACACCTTC. This encodes CANYSRVLYGYTF.

The rearrangement joins TRBV19 to TRBJ1-1, with 7 bases lining up with TRBD1. V gave up 3 bases and J gave up 1 base; unmatched junction bases: 8. CDR3 length: 16 residues. Germline values: CDR1 LNHDA, CDR2 SQIVND (reference sequence). In nucleotides, the CDR3 is TGTGCCAGTAGTATTAGACAGGGAATTCAGAACACTGAAGCTTTCTTT. Translation: CASSIRQGIQNTEAFF.

This clone has a single count. The genes are TRBV6-5 and TRBJ2-1, with TRBD2 identical over 11 bases. The CDR3 loop spans 15 amino acids. Germline CDR1 reads MNHEY; CDR2 reads SVGAGI. The J segment lost 8 bases and the V segment lost 6 bases, leaving 9 bases of the junction unmatched. The CDR3 DNA reads as TGTGCCAGCAGGCCTACTAGCGGGAGAGCCGATGAGCAGTTCTTC. Protein sequence: CASRPTSGRADEQFF.

The V and J genes are TRBV7-9 and TRBJ1-1; TRBD1 is a possible D gene (5 bases). Deletions cut 1 base from V and 7 bases from J, with 13 bases between. CDR3 length: 14 residues. Germline assignment: CDR1 SEHNR and CDR2 FQNEAQ (reference sequence). In DNA form, the CDR3 reads TGTGCCAGCAGCTTAGTGACTGGACACGGTGAAGCTTTCTTT. Translating gives CASSLVTGHGEAFF.

Only one count was recorded for this clone. The chain links TRBV14 to TRBJ2-5; 7 nucleotides align to TRBD2. The V segment lost 6 bases and the J segment 2 bases; nucleotides outside the gene matches: 6. CDR3 length equals 14 residues. Looked up from germline, CDR1 is SGHDN and CDR2 is FVKESK. The CDR3 protein is CASSPWGGQETQYF. CDR3 DNA: TGTGCCAGCAGTCCCTGGGGGGGGCAAGAGACCCAGTACTTC.

This chain links TRBV4-1 with TRBJ2-7; the D gene is possibly TRBD2 (7 bases). Germline CDR1 is MGHRA and CDR2 is YSYEKL. This CDR3 spans 14 amino acids. The V end lost 0 bases, the J end lost 4 bases, and 10 bases lay between the germline ends. CDR3 DNA: TGCGCCAGCAGCCAAGATAGGGGGGGGTACGAGCAGTACTTC. The encoded protein is CASSQDRGGYEQYF.

The V call is TRBV27, the J call TRBJ1-6; D perhaps matches TRBD1 (5 bases). Germline CDR1 and CDR2: MNHEY and SMNVEV (reference sequence). The V end lost 6 bases, the J end lost 5 bases, and 11 bases lay between the germline ends. CDR3 size: 14 residues. The CDR3 DNA follows: TGTGCCAGCAGCCCGACAGAGAATAATTCACCCCTCCACTTT. Protein product: CASSPTENNSPLHF.

This sequence joins TRBV19 and TRBJ2-2; the match to TRBD1 covers 11 bases. CDR3 length equals 15 residues. CDR1 is LNHDA and CDR2 is SQIVND in the germline V gene (reference sequence). The ends lost 4 bases at V and 4 bases at J; junction bases unmatched: 2. In DNA form, the CDR3 reads TGTGCCAGTAGTACCGGACAGGGGGCCACCGGGGAGCTGTTTTTT. It yields the protein CASSTGQGATGELFF.

This chain links TRBV5-1 with TRBJ2-1, with a possible D match to TRBD2 (5 bases). V was pared by 5 bases and J by 9 bases, with 18 bases between. The germline V gene encodes CDR1 SGHRS and CDR2 YFSETQ. The CDR3 sequence is 14 residues long. In nucleotides, the CDR3 is TGCGCCAGCAGGGTTACTAGTCAGATCAGTGAGCAGTTCTTC. It yields the protein CASRVTSQISEQFF.

The genes are TRBV12-5 and TRBJ2-3; D might be TRBD2 (5 bases). Trimming took off 1 base at V and 2 bases at J, with 10 bases between the two ends. The CDR3 sequence is 15 residues long. Germline loops: CDR1 LGHNT, CDR2 FRNRAP. CDR3 coding DNA: TGTGCTAGTGGTTTGGGGGAAGCGGTCACAGATACGCAGTATTTT. It codes for CASGLGEAVTDTQYF. The full variable domain, with the rest looked up from reference TRBV12-5 and TRBJ2-3, is DARVTQTPRHKVTEMGQEVTMRCQPILGHNTVFWYRQTMMQGLELLAYFRNRAPLDDSGMPKDRFSAEMPDATLATLKIQPSEPRDSAVYFCASGLGEAVTDTQYFGPGTRLTVL.

The chain employs TRBV9 and TRBJ2-2, with a possible D match to TRBD2 (5 bases). CDR3 size: 15 residues. Trimming shortened V by 0 bases and J by 6 bases, and 12 bases separated the two germline ends. Germline V gene sequence: CDR1 SGDLS, CDR2 YYNGEE. This chain's CDR3 is CASSVGTGGPGELFF. The CDR3 DNA follows: TGTGCCAGCAGCGTAGGGACGGGCGGGCCCGGGGAGCTGTTTTTT. Complete variable domain (other parts from reference TRBV9 and TRBJ2-2): DSGVTQTPKHLITATGQRVTLRCSPRSGDLSVYWYQQSLDQGLQFLIQYYNGEERAKGNILERFSAQQFPDLHSELNLSSLELGDSALYFCASSVGTGGPGELFFGEGSRLTVL.

This clone has only a few counts. The chain couples TRBV15 to TRBJ1-4, with TRBD1 matching over 7 bases. The germline gives CDR1 LNHNV, CDR2 YYDKDF (reference sequence). Germline trimming cut 5 bases from V and 3 bases from J; bases unmatched to any gene: 12. This CDR3 has 17 amino acids. The CDR3 sequence is CATSSLTGSSANEKLFF. Here the CDR3 DNA reads TGTGCCACCAGCTCATTGACAGGGAGTTCGGCTAATGAAAAACTGTTTTTT.

The J gene is TRBJ2-5, the V gene TRBV18; a possible D gene is TRBD2 (5 bases). In germline, CDR1 is KGHSH, CDR2 LQKENI. CDR3 length equals 14 residues. Between the trimmed V and J ends, which lost 1 base and 3 bases, there was a span of 9 bases. As DNA, the CDR3 is TGTGCCAGCTCACCACGGTTCGGGAAAGAGACCCAGTACTTC. Protein sequence: CASSPRFGKETQYF.

The chain recombines TRBV7-9 with TRBJ1-2, with TRBD1 matching over 12 bases. This CDR3 is built from 15 residues. CDR1 is SEHNR, CDR2 FQNEAQ, per germline (reference sequence). The V segment lost 5 bases and the J segment 8 bases; nucleotides outside the gene matches: 9. CDR3 coding DNA: TGTGCCAGCAGCATCCAGGGACAGGGGGCAGAAGGCTACACCTTC. Protein sequence: CASSIQGQGAEGYTF.

The genes are TRBV19 and TRBJ2-3; a weak D match, TRBD2 (7 bases). CDR1 LNHDA and CDR2 SQIVND come from the germline V gene (reference sequence). The CDR3 is made up of 15 amino acids. V dropped 2 bases and J dropped 3 bases, with 12 bases sitting between them. The CDR3 DNA sequence: TGTGCCAGTAGTATATGGGGGGGCTCAACAGATACGCAGTATTTT. It encodes CASSIWGGSTDTQYF.

This chain connects TRBV6-5 to TRBJ2-7; 7 bases are a match to TRBD2. The V gene end was trimmed by 0 bases and the J gene end by 3 bases; junction bases not matched to a gene: 2. The CDR3 sequence is 14 residues long. Germline V gene lookup returns CDR1 MNHEY and CDR2 SVGAGI. The CDR3 reads CASSYSGRGYEQYF. The DNA of the CDR3 is TGTGCCAGCAGTTACTCGGGGAGGGGCTACGAGCAGTACTTC.

This clone has only a few counts. This chain connects TRBV5-1 to TRBJ1-3; D is uncertain. Trimming pared 5 bases from V and 8 bases from J, leaving 11 bases between. CDR3 length equals 12 residues. CDR1 and CDR2 from the germline V gene are SGHRS and YFSETQ. CDR3: CASRMVVDTIYF. The DNA of the CDR3 is TGCGCCAGCAGGATGGTAGTAGACACCATATATTTT. Complete variable domain (other parts from reference TRBV5-1 and TRBJ1-3): KAGVTQTPRYLIKTRGQQVTLSCSPISGHRSVSWYQQTPGQGLQFLFEYFSETQRNKGNFPGRFSGRQFSNSRSEMNVSTLELGDSALYLCASRMVVDTIYFGEGSWLTVV.

The rearrangement joins TRBV9 to TRBJ2-2; D is undetermined. V was clipped by 1 base and J by 6 bases, with 10 bases between them. The germline V gene has CDR1 SGDLS and CDR2 YYNGEE. The CDR3 contains 14 residues. The CDR3 DNA follows: TGTGCCAGCAGCGTACGAGGAGACCCCGGGGAGCTGTTTTTT. Translating gives CASSVRGDPGELFF.

CDR3 coding DNA: TGTGCCAGCAGCCCTCGTAACAGCGGGAGTGTCAATGAGCAGTTCTTC. This encodes CASSPRNSGSVNEQFF. The chain carries TRBV11-2 and TRBJ2-1, with 8 bases identical to TRBD2. After removal of 5 bases from V and 6 bases from J, the junction contained 12 bases not matched to a gene. Per the germline V gene, CDR1 is SGHAT and CDR2 is FQNNGV. The CDR3 has 16 residues.

This chain connects TRBV5-1 to TRBJ1-3, with 7 bases matching TRBD1. J lost 6 bases, V lost 0 bases, and 9 bases had no gene match. Germline CDR1 reads SGHRS; CDR2 reads YFSETQ. The length of the CDR3 is 16 residues. CDR3 in amino acids: CASSLAGQPFSNTIYF. The CDR3 nucleotides read TGCGCCAGCAGCTTGGCGGGACAGCCTTTCTCAAACACCATATATTTT.

This chain connects TRBV6-1 to TRBJ2-7; D unresolved. This CDR3 is 14 amino acids long. V lost 8 bases to trimming and J lost 0 bases, with 14 bases between them. Germline loops: CDR1 MNHNS, CDR2 SASEGT. This CDR3 is CASPAGSLSYEQYF. The CDR3 bases are TGTGCCAGCCCGGCAGGCTCCCTCTCCTACGAGCAGTACTTC.

The rearrangement links TRBV11-3 to TRBJ1-5, with D possibly being TRBD1 (5 bases). CDR1 and CDR2 (germline): SGHNT, YENEEA. The CDR3 is 13 amino acids. The V end lost 5 bases, the J end lost 2 bases, and 7 bases lay between the germline ends. The CDR3 DNA follows: TGTGCCAGCAGCACAGGAGGCAATCAGCCCCAGCATTTT. Translated, it gives CASSTGGNQPQHF.

This clone was counted a single time. CDR3 in amino acids: CASRLAGAGETQYF. As DNA, the CDR3 is TGTGCCAGCAGGCTAGCGGGCGCCGGGGAGACCCAGTACTTC. The rearrangement joins TRBV27 to TRBJ2-5; 8 nucleotides match TRBD2. Per germline, CDR1 MNHEY and CDR2 SMNVEV (reference sequence). V shed 6 bases and J 5 bases; nucleotides not matched to a gene: 8. CDR3 size: 14 residues.

The chain combines TRBV7-6 with TRBJ2-3; a weak D match, TRBD1 (8 bases). The CDR3 contains 15 residues. In germline, CDR1 is SGHVS, CDR2 FNYEAQ. V lost 5 bases, J lost 3 bases, and 15 bases lay in between. The CDR3 spells CASSPTGGGTDTQYF. The CDR3 nucleotides read TGTGCCAGCAGCCCCACAGGGGGGGGGACAGATACGCAGTATTTT.

The V gene is TRBV19, the J gene TRBJ1-1; no clear D. Germline V gene sequence: CDR1 LNHDA, CDR2 SQIVND (reference sequence). There are 15 residues in the CDR3. Trimming pared 7 bases from V and 1 base from J, leaving 16 bases between. CDR3 region: CASTIGGKANTEAFF. Here the CDR3 DNA reads TGTGCCAGTACCATAGGAGGGAAAGCGAACACTGAAGCTTTCTTT.

This chain connects TRBV27 to TRBJ2-7; 9 bases match TRBD2. There are 16 residues in the CDR3. CDR1 MNHEY and CDR2 SMNVEV come from the germline V gene (reference sequence). Unmatched junction bases numbered 9, after V lost 2 bases and J lost 4 bases. CDR3 region: CASSLTVLAGKYEQYF. For the CDR3, the DNA is TGTGCCAGCAGTTTAACCGTCCTAGCGGGAAAGTACGAGCAGTACTTC.

This chain joins TRBV9 and TRBJ2-2; weak D call: TRBD1 (6 bases). The V gene lost 0 bases and the J gene lost 4 bases, with 13 bases spanning the gap. CDR1 SGDLS and CDR2 YYNGEE come from the germline V gene. CDR3 size: 16 residues. The CDR3 sequence is CASSVGNRVGTGELFF. The CDR3 coding sequence is TGTGCCAGCAGCGTAGGTAACAGGGTAGGCACCGGGGAGCTGTTTTTT.

A few counts support this clone. The gene calls are TRBV6-1 and TRBJ1-3, with 7 bases identical to TRBD1. The germline V gene encodes CDR1 MNHNS and CDR2 SASEGT. This CDR3 is built from 14 residues. Germline trimming cut 6 bases from V and 3 bases from J; bases unmatched to any gene: 5. DNA of the CDR3: TGTGCCAGCAGCCCGGGACAGTTTGGAAACACCATATATTTT. This gives the protein CASSPGQFGNTIYF.